A selection of T cell receptor beta chains follows, all from one sample in a study of beta chain features in type 1 diabetes. The protocol was immunoSEQ multiplex PCR, while the TCRdb copy is restricted to in-frame clones and leaves out a portion. The data contain tens of thousands of clones, about 64% of them singletons. Sequencing was carried out using Tregs from blood. These receptors were collected from a young woman in good health. CDR3s include the opening cysteine and the closing phenylalanine or tryptophan. D genes are given only for firm matches. Some rows mark clone size as missing; the rest say once, few, many or name a class of expanded clone.

CDR3 protein | CDR3 DNA | D gene | J gene | clone size | V gene
CSVETGVTDTQYF | TGCAGCGTTGAAACGGGAGTCACAGATACGCAGTATTTT | NA | TRBJ2-3 | once | TRBV29-1
CASSPAGLAGNTGELFF | TGCGCCAGCAGCCCAGCGGGACTAGCGGGGAACACCGGGGAGCTGTTTTTT | TRBD2 | TRBJ2-2 | once | TRBV4-3
CASSLVGLADPTGELFF | TGTGCCAGCAGCTTAGTAGGACTAGCGGACCCCACCGGGGAGCTGTTTTTT | TRBD2 | TRBJ2-2 | NA | TRBV11-2
CASSLAPGNNEQFF | TGTGCCAGCAGCTTAGCCCCAGGGAACAATGAGCAGTTCTTC | NA | TRBJ2-1 | NA | TRBV7-2
CASSESGNYEQYF | TGTGCCAGCAGCGAGAGCGGGAACTACGAGCAGTACTTC | TRBD2 | TRBJ2-7 | NA | TRBV25-1
CAWSRGSNQPQHF | TGTGCCTGGAGTCGGGGTAGCAATCAGCCCCAGCATTTT | NA | TRBJ1-5 | medium-sized | TRBV30
CASSSRQSFSGNTIYF | TGTGCCAGCAGCTCGAGACAGTCATTCTCTGGAAACACCATATATTTT | NA | TRBJ1-3 | NA | TRBV5-5
CASSTGQGRGEQYF | TGCGCCAGCAGCACCGGACAGGGCCGTGGCGAGCAGTACTTC | TRBD1 | TRBJ2-7 | NA | TRBV5-1
CASSLAWASGRALNEQYF | TGTGCCAGCAGCTTAGCGTGGGCTAGCGGGAGGGCCTTGAACGAGCAGTACTTC | TRBD2 | TRBJ2-7 | NA | TRBV7-9
CASSPFPGLRSYEQYF | TGCGCCAGCAGCCCGTTTCCGGGACTACGATCCTACGAGCAGTACTTC | TRBD2 | TRBJ2-7 | few | TRBV5-1
CASSLPLGQGMGGELFF | TGTGCCAGCAGCTTACCGTTGGGACAGGGGATGGGCGGGGAGCTGTTTTTT | TRBD1 | TRBJ2-2 | NA | TRBV9
CASSLASGRAREQYF | TGTGCCAGCAGCTTGGCTAGCGGGAGGGCCAGGGAGCAGTACTTC | TRBD2 | TRBJ2-7 | few | TRBV5-4
CASSVDGLAGGGASYNEQFF | TGCGCCAGCAGCGTTGATGGACTAGCGGGAGGGGGGGCCTCCTACAATGAGCAGTTCTTC | TRBD2 | TRBJ2-1 | NA | TRBV5-1
CASSLGDRYSYEQYF | TGTGCCAGCAGCTTAGGGGACAGGTATTCCTACGAGCAGTACTTC | TRBD1 | TRBJ2-7 | few | TRBV7-2
CATTTYPGQGSYEQYF | TGTGCCACAACCACGTATCCGGGACAGGGGTCCTACGAGCAGTACTTC | TRBD1 | TRBJ2-7 | NA | TRBV27
CASSLPGLPATYEQYF | TGTGCCAGCAGCTTGCCAGGGCTTCCGGCTACCTACGAGCAGTACTTC | NA | TRBJ2-7 | NA | TRBV5-5
CASSLSLAGVETQYF | TGTGCCAGCAGCTTATCCCTAGCGGGAGTGGAGACCCAGTACTTC | TRBD2 | TRBJ2-5 | few | TRBV7-2
CASSVYRGQGSYNEQFF | TGTGCCAGCAGCGTATATAGGGGACAGGGCTCCTACAATGAGCAGTTCTTC | TRBD1 | TRBJ2-1 | NA | TRBV9
CASSLLGAHTGELFF | TGCGCCAGCAGCTTGCTGGGGGCGCACACCGGGGAGCTGTTTTTT | NA | TRBJ2-2 | few | TRBV5-1
CASSRTGTLTYEQYF | TGTGCCAGCAGTCGCACCGGGACATTGACCTACGAGCAGTACTTC | NA | TRBJ2-7 | NA | TRBV28
CASSQLAGGSDTQYF | TGCGCCAGCAGCCAGTTAGCGGGAGGGTCAGATACGCAGTATTTT | TRBD2 | TRBJ2-3 | few | TRBV4-3
CASSLSGLTDTQYF | TGTGCCAGCAGCTTAAGCGGACTCACAGATACGCAGTATTTT | NA | TRBJ2-3 | NA | TRBV7-3
CASSLAQGTYEQYF | TGTGCCAGCAGCTTAGCGCAGGGTACCTACGAGCAGTACTTC | NA | TRBJ2-7 | NA | TRBV7-2
CASSASGTHNEQFF | TGTGCCAGCAGTGCAAGCGGTACTCACAATGAGCAGTTCTTC | NA | TRBJ2-1 | NA | TRBV25-1
CASRVGQTGIEQYF | TGTGCCAGCAGGGTGGGTCAAACCGGGATTGAGCAGTACTTC | NA | TRBJ2-7 | NA | TRBV6-1
CASSTPGQGRYEQYF | TGTGCCAGCAGCACCCCGGGACAGGGGAGATACGAGCAGTACTTC | TRBD1 | TRBJ2-7 | NA | TRBV5-4
CAIREGGSAGEAFF | TGTGCCATCAGGGAGGGGGGGAGTGCGGGTGAAGCTTTCTTT | NA | TRBJ1-1 | NA | TRBV10-3
CASSPLESVYEQYF | TGTGCCAGCAGTCCCTTGGAGTCGGTTTACGAGCAGTACTTC | NA | TRBJ2-7 | few | TRBV27
CASSLLTGGPNTGELFF | TGTGCCAGCAGCCTCCTTACGGGAGGGCCGAACACCGGGGAGCTGTTTTTT | TRBD2 | TRBJ2-2 | few | TRBV14
CASSLVVGPNEQYF | TGTGCCAGCAGTTTAGTGGTGGGCCCAAACGAGCAGTACTTC | NA | TRBJ2-7 | NA | TRBV27
CAIMAGGRYEQYF | TGTGCCATCATGGCAGGGGGCCGCTACGAGCAGTACTTC | TRBD1 | TRBJ2-7 | NA | TRBV10-3
CASSPALGGRNEQFF | TGTGCCAGCAGTCCCGCCCTCGGAGGCCGCAATGAGCAGTTCTTC | NA | TRBJ2-1 | NA | TRBV28
CASSLAFEAATQYF | TGCGCCAGCAGCTTGGCTTTCGAGGCTGCTACGCAGTATTTT | NA | TRBJ2-3 | NA | TRBV5-1
CASSYSTVSYEQYF | TGTGCCAGCAGTTACTCAACAGTCTCCTACGAGCAGTACTTC | NA | TRBJ2-7 | NA | TRBV6-5
CASSPGTSVYNEQFF | TGCGCCAGCAGCCCGGGGACTAGCGTCTACAATGAGCAGTTCTTC | TRBD2 | TRBJ2-1 | NA | TRBV5-1
CASSLGGGTADTQYF | TGCGCCAGCAGCTTGGGGGGCGGGACGGCGGATACGCAGTATTTT | NA | TRBJ2-3 | few | TRBV5-1
CASSLAEPLGYLSGNTIYF | TGTGCCAGCAGCTTAGCCGAGCCTCTCGGGTACCTCTCTGGAAACACCATATATTTT | NA | TRBJ1-3 | NA | TRBV13